Included here is one T cell receptor (beta chain) sequence, with context. The antigen is undetermined. This entry comes from a study of cytomegalovirus exposure and HLA in healthy donors. CDR3 length: 16 residues. V was pared by 0 bases and J by 3 bases, with 12 bases between. CDR1 MNHEY and CDR2 SVGAGI come from the germline V gene. Assay used: immunoSEQ multiplex PCR; TCRdb lists only in-frame clones, some missing. This sample has more than 200,000 clones; about 90% occur once, and the top ten carry 3.1%. Donors were drawn from the 120-subject validation cohort, separate from the roughly 610-subject first cohort. Study-wide findings and caveats: Specificity for CMV antigens was confirmed in vitro for three of the CMV-associated chains.

This clonotype was obtained from a woman in her twenties or thirties in good health and CMV-seronegative. Sequences were obtained from PBMCs. The rearrangement uses TRBV6-5 and TRBJ2-1; D may correspond to TRBD1 or TRBD2 (6 bases each). The CDR3 coding sequence is TGTGCCAGCAGTTACTCGGGGGGACAAAACTACAATGAGCAGTTCTTC. Its translation is CASSYSGGQNYNEQFF.